The text below deals with one TCR beta chain. Its antigen remains unidentified. Assay execution proceeded at the deep level. Methods used by the authors: Junction-only immunoSEQ data arrived without quality scores, meaning filtering differed. Measured with immunoSEQ multiplex PCR; TCRdb has only the in-frame clones, and not every one. For V, J and clone size, that table is used; D and trimming come from the DNA. There are a few hundred thousand clones in the sample; roughly three quarters occur only once, and approximately 12% lies in the top ten. From germline, CDR1 is ENHRY and CDR2 SYGVKD. V gave up 4 bases and J gave up 1 base, with 16 bases separating them. This CDR3 comprises 16 residues. This entry comes from a study of shared clonotypes between healthy human individuals. The study's findings and limits: Tissues were not sampled, only blood, and their repertoires likely differ.

This receptor was obtained from a woman between 40 and 55 years old in good health. Some clones in this sample may be carry-over from other donors' samples. The specimen was PBMCs. This rearrangement joins TRBV10-3 to TRBJ1-2; D is unresolved. CDR3 region: CAISGGSAQINYGYTF. In DNA form, the CDR3 reads TGTGCCATCAGTGGTGGTTCGGCGCAAATTAACTATGGCTACACCTTC.